The 4 T cell receptor beta chains in this list originate from one sample, sequenced in a study of T cell repertoires in cytomegalovirus infection. TCRdb fed the reads into MiXCR, producing one record per CDR3 protein. In the table there are fewer than 950,000 distinct CDR3 sequences, roughly 33% of which are singletons. Antigen specificity for these receptors is unknown. Material: cultured CD8+ T cells from PBMCs, obtained from culture after CMV antigen stimulation. The origin of the receptors is a human donor in good health (CMV status not recorded). Some clones in this sample may be carry-over from other donors' samples.

The rearrangement joins TRBV7-9 to TRBJ2-6, with D unclear. CDR3 size: 14 residues. Trimming removed 5 bases from V and 0 bases from J, with 5 bases in between. Germline V gene sequence: CDR1 SEHNR, CDR2 FQNEAQ (reference sequence). The CDR3 nucleotides read TGTGCCAGCAGCATAATCTCTGGGGCCAACGTCCTGACTTTC. Amino acids: CASSIISGANVLTF.

The chain links TRBV15 to TRBJ2-7; 8 nucleotides line up with TRBD1. Germline CDR1 LNHNV, CDR2 YYDKDF (reference sequence). The CDR3 length is 13 residues. Trimming took 8 bases from V and 5 from J; bases not matched to a gene: 8. CDR3 in DNA: TGTGCCACCTCCCGGACAGGGATCCACGAGCAGTACTTC. This translates into CATSRTGIHEQYF.

This clonotype was counted only a few times. The V call is TRBV7-2, the J call TRBJ2-1; the match to TRBD1 covers 11 bases. This CDR3 region has 15 residues. Germline values: CDR1 SGHTA, CDR2 FQGNSA. The J segment lost 8 bases and the V segment lost 2 bases, leaving 5 bases of the junction unmatched. Here the CDR3 reads CASSLTGQGAYEQFF. DNA of the CDR3: TGTGCCAGCAGCTTAACAGGACAGGGGGCGTATGAGCAGTTCTTC.

This clonotype was seen ten or more times. This sequence joins TRBV7-6 and TRBJ2-2; D might be TRBD1 or TRBD2, each matching 5 bases. V was clipped by 5 bases and J by 6 bases, with 13 bases between them. The CDR3 is 14 residues long. CDR1 SGHVS and CDR2 FNYEAQ come from the germline V gene. The CDR3 DNA is TGTGCCAGCAGCCCAGAGGGGCCTCCCGGGGAGCTGTTTTTT. The encoded protein is CASSPEGPPGELFF.